The sequence of this T cell receptor beta chain was determined in a study of T cells after yellow fever vaccination. Study results and limitations: Post-booster repertoires again held most primary-vaccination clones (roughly 96% CD4, roughly 88% CD8).

Using its own MiXCR run on the 5' RACE reads, TCRdb lists one record per CDR3 protein. Here the sample spans 200,000 to 250,000 distinct CDR3 sequences, approximately 3.3% being singletons. This clonotype has only a few counts. The target antigen is unknown. The receptor was isolated from a man aged 18 to 29 who received the YFV17D yellow fever vaccine. The sequencing used CD4+ T cells sorted from PBMCs, collected 10 days after the yellow fever booster vaccination.

For the CDR3, the DNA is TGTGCCAGCAACGATAGCGGGGGGAAGCAGTATTTT. The encoded protein is CASNDSGGKQYF. The chain has TRBV6-5 and TRBJ2-3; 10 nucleotides align to TRBD2. The CDR3 is made up of 12 amino acids. Germline V gives CDR1 MNHEY, CDR2 SVGAGI. The V segment lost 7 bases and the J segment 11 bases; nucleotides outside the gene matches: 6.